This entry concerns a single T cell receptor (beta chain). Its antigen is as yet unknown. This CDR3 comprises 15 residues. Trimming took 1 base from V and 4 from J, leaving 13 bases between them. Looked up from germline, CDR1 is LGHNA and CDR2 is YNFKEQ. Stated time point: persistent/refractory GD, antithyroid drugs over 5 years with positive TRAb. PBMCs were the source of the RNA used for TCR sequencing. The data belong to a study of regulatory T cells in long-lasting Graves disease. Study findings and constraints: Persistent disease was associated with favored TRBV28 usage and with favored use of TRBJ1-2 and TRBJ2-5.

Arm-PCR with iRepertoire HTBI primers amplified the CDR3 regions for these TCR beta libraries. TCRdb processed the multiplex PCR reads anew with MiXCR; each CDR3 protein has one entry. The sample includes 400,000 to 600,000 distinct CDR3 sequences, about 22% of them seen just once. The sequence came from a female donor with Graves disease. This specimen consisted of peripheral blood mononuclear cells (PBMCs), obtained when the disease was refractory, from a patient treated with antithyroid drugs. V is TRBV4-2 and J is TRBJ1-1; D may be TRBD1 (5 bases). CDR3 amino acids: CASSQGAGKATEAFF. In nucleotides, the CDR3 is TGTGCCAGCAGCCAAGGGGCAGGGAAAGCCACTGAAGCTTTCTTT.